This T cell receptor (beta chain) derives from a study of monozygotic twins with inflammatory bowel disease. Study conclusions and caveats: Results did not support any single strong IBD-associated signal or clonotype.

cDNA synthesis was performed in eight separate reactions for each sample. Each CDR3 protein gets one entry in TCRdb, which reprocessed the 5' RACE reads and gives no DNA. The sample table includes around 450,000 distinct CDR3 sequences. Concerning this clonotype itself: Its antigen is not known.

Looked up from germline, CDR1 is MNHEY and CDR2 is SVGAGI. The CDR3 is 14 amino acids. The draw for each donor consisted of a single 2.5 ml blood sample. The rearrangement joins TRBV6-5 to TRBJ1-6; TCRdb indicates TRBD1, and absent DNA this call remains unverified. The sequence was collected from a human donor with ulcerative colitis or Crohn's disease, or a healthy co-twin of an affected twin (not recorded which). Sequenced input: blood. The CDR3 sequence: CASSYSGGGSPLHF.